This TCR beta chain was obtained from a study of blood T cells in healthy people across ages. With a J-beta primer mix and a sample-barcoded 5' primer, a second PCR ran about 7 to 12 cycles. From the 5' RACE reads, TCRdb called clonotypes with MiXCR, one entry per CDR3 protein. The table lists around 800,000 distinct CDR3 sequences, approximately 24% of them singletons. The same sample was also studied in work on T cells of mothers and their children.

Sequenced material: blood. The TCR comes from a boy between 5 and 17 years old in good health.

Here the CDR3 DNA reads TGTGCCAGCAGCCAACCGACAGGGGCTGGAAACACCATATATTTT. Protein product: CASSQPTGAGNTIYF. J is TRBJ1-3 and V is TRBV3-1, with 8 bases aligning to TRBD1. Trimming at V came to 2 bases and at J to 2 bases, leaving 2 bases not matched to a gene. Germline CDR1 and CDR2: LGHDT and YNNKEL (reference sequence). The CDR3 contains 15 residues.